This TCR beta chain was found in a study of cytomegalovirus exposure and HLA in healthy donors. With regard to this clone: Its antigen is as yet unknown.

Findings of the study overall: What was likely a sequencing artifact was a cluster of highly shared sequence variants.

V trimming: 0 bases; J trimming: 2 bases; junction bases outside the gene matches: 3. Germline CDR1 is SGHKS and CDR2 is YYEKEE (reference sequence). The CDR3 length is 15 residues. PCR was performed using 60 Vbeta and 13 Jbeta primers. Repertoires were generated with immunoSEQ multiplex PCR, while TCRdb's copy carries only in-frame clones and drops some. The data hold about 140,000 clones, with less than 85% observed a single time. Input material: PBMCs. The receptor was isolated from a man in his forties in good health and CMV-seronegative. The V and J genes are TRBV5-5 and TRBJ2-5, with 8 bases identical to TRBD1. This CDR3 reads CASSLGTGIQETQYF. CDR3 DNA sequence: TGTGCCAGCAGCTTGGGGACAGGGATTCAAGAGACCCAGTACTTC.